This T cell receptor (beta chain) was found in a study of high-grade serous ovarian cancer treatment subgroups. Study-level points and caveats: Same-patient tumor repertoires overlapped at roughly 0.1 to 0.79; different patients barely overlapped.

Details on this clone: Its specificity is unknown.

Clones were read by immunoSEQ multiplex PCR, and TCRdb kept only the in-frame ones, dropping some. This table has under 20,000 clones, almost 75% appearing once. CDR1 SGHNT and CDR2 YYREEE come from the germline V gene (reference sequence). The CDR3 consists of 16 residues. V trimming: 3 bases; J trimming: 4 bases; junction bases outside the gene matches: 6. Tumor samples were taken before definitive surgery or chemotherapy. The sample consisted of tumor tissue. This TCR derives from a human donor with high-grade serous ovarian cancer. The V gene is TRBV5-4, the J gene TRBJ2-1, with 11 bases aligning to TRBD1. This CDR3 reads CASSSWTGGRYNEQFF. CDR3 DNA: TGTGCCAGCAGCTCGTGGACAGGGGGCAGATACAATGAGCAGTTCTTC.